The next 18 T cell receptor beta chains were all read from a single sample in a study of CD8+CD57+ T cells in acquired aplastic anemia. Patients chosen for sequencing had shown CD8+CD57+ cell expansion by flow cytometry. Genomic DNA provided the template from which TCR beta VDJ and CDR3 profiles were obtained. TCRdb analysed the reads with MiXCR anew, one entry per CDR3 protein. There are 210,000 or so distinct CDR3 sequences in the sample; about half occur only once, and just under 20% lies in the top ten. The sequenced sample was sorted CD4+, CD8+, or CD8+CD57+ T cells (not recorded which) from PBMCs. The source is a human donor with aplastic anemia.

This clonotype has ten or more counts. DNA for the CDR3: TGTGCCAGCAGTTACTCACAGGGTTCGCATGGCTACACCTTC. It translates to CASSYSQGSHGYTF. This sequence joins TRBV6-5 and TRBJ1-2; the D gene is possibly TRBD1 (6 bases). The CDR3 length is 14 residues. Looked up from germline, CDR1 is MNHEY and CDR2 is SVGAGI. V lost 0 bases and J 6 bases, leaving 11 bases between the germline ends.

This clonotype showed up many times. The CDR3 DNA sequence: TGTGCCAGCAGCCAAACAGGGGGCGATGGCTACACCTTC. Translated: CASSQTGGDGYTF. This chain links TRBV3-1 with TRBJ1-2; TRBD1 matches at 9 bases. Per the germline V gene, CDR1 is LGHDT and CDR2 is YNNKEL (reference sequence). V trimming: 2 bases; J trimming: 6 bases; junction bases outside the gene matches: 1. This CDR3 region has 13 residues.

Of note for this clonotype: At one end the junction does not follow the germline gene, possibly because of a read error. V and J are TRBV20-1 and TRBJ2-7; D assignment may be TRBD1 or TRBD2 (5 bases each). Germline V gene lookup returns CDR1 DFQATT and CDR2 SNEGSKA (reference sequence). The CDR3 extends over 13 amino acids. The CDR3 region has the DNA TGCAGTGCAAGAGCGGACACCTCCTACGAGCAGTACTTC. Residues: CSARADTSYEQYF.

The rearrangement uses TRBV2 and TRBJ1-2; 7 bases line up with TRBD1. The CDR3 is 14 residues long. The ends lost 6 bases at V and 7 bases at J; junction bases unmatched: 11. Germline lookup yields CDR1 SNHLY and CDR2 FYNNEI. CDR3 region: CASSRQGRASGYTF. CDR3 bases: TGTGCCAGCAGCCGACAGGGACGAGCAAGTGGCTACACCTTC.

This clonotype was counted between two and nine times. A read error may be the cause here, since a much bigger clone is one base away. The CDR3: CASSLGGDLGVQGYGYTF. For the CDR3, the DNA is TGTGCCAGCAGCTTAGGGGGGGACCTTGGAGTTCAGGGCTATGGCTACACCTTC. The chain couples TRBV7-8 to TRBJ1-2; tentatively, D is TRBD1 (5 bases). CDR3 length: 18 residues. CDR1 is SGHVS and CDR2 is FQNEAQ in the germline V gene. V was pared by 1 base and J by 4 bases, with 22 bases between.

This chain links TRBV19 with TRBJ1-5, with D uncertain. V lost 4 bases, J lost 11 bases, and 18 bases lay in between. Germline-derived CDR1 and CDR2 are LNHDA and SQIVND (reference sequence). The CDR3 loop spans 14 amino acids. The CDR3 DNA is TGTGCCAGTAGTAGCGGTCCCCAGGTAAGGGCCCAGCATTTT. It specifies CASSSGPQVRAQHF.

J is TRBJ2-3 and V is TRBV7-9; D is perhaps TRBD2 (5 bases). CDR3 length: 13 amino acids. Trimming cost V 5 bases and J 7 bases, with 13 bases left between them. Germline CDR1 and CDR2: SEHNR and FQNEAQ (reference sequence). The CDR3 spells CASSRSSGNTQYF. Written as DNA, the CDR3 is TGTGCCAGCAGCCGATCGAGCGGTAATACGCAGTATTTT.

In its sample, this clonotype was seen once. The rearrangement links TRBV28 to TRBJ1-5, with 8 bases aligning to TRBD1. The CDR3 spans 13 residues. CDR1 is MDHEN and CDR2 is SYDVKM in the germline V gene. V lost 5 bases and J lost 7; bases outside the gene matches: 4. The CDR3 region is CASSPGTGQPQHF. Here the CDR3 DNA reads TGTGCCAGCAGTCCAGGGACAGGACAGCCCCAGCATTTT.

This clonotype was recorded at least ten times. The chain carries TRBV6-5 and TRBJ1-2, with 10 positions matching TRBD1. The CDR3 totals 14 residues. Germline V gives CDR1 MNHEY, CDR2 SVGAGI. Trimming took 4 bases from V and 6 from J; bases not matched to a gene: 5. The CDR3 spells CASSSRDRGDGYTF. Here the CDR3 DNA reads TGTGCCAGCAGTTCCCGGGACAGGGGAGATGGCTACACCTTC.

This chain connects TRBV19 to TRBJ1-1; D is ambiguous. Trimming cost V 9 bases and J 1 base, with 21 bases left between them. The CDR3 has 16 residues. CDR1 and CDR2 from the germline V gene are LNHDA and SQIVND (reference sequence). CDR3 sequence: CASSLEVGRGNTEAFF. The CDR3 bases are TGTGCCAGCAGCTTGGAGGTCGGTCGAGGGAACACTGAAGCTTTCTTT.

This clonotype was found a few times. It may be a read error: a sequence one base away is much more abundant. The chain recombines TRBV7-2 with TRBJ2-5; no firm D call. Germline V CDR1 and CDR2: SGHTA, FQGNSA. The CDR3 runs 16 residues. Trimming took 5 bases from V and 4 from J, leaving 20 bases between them. CDR3 residues: CASSRLERSGRETQYF. The DNA of the CDR3 is TGTGCCAGCAGCCGCCTGGAACGCTCGGGCCGAGAGACCCAGTACTTC.

This clonotype was counted only a few times. This chain links TRBV12-5 with TRBJ2-2, with 8 bases identical to TRBD1. CDR1 is LGHNT and CDR2 is FRNRAP in the germline V gene. J gave up 3 bases and V 1 base, and 4 bases lay outside the gene matches. There are 16 residues in the CDR3. The CDR3 loop reads CASGLAGTGDTGELFF. The DNA of the CDR3 is TGTGCTAGTGGTTTGGCCGGGACAGGAGACACCGGGGAGCTGTTTTTT.

This chain uses TRBV7-9 with TRBJ1-1, with 9 bases that match TRBD1. The CDR3 runs 13 residues. The germline V gene encodes CDR1 SEHNR and CDR2 FQNEAQ (reference sequence). V lost 5 bases to trimming and J lost 8 bases; unmatched junction nucleotides: 6. CDR3 DNA: TGTGCCAGCAGCGCAGGACAGGGGCTGGAAGCTTTCTTT. It specifies CASSAGQGLEAFF.

This clonotype was found many times. The V gene is TRBV5-6, the J gene TRBJ2-2, with 10 positions matching TRBD1. The CDR3 has 15 amino acids. Germline CDR1 is SGHDT and CDR2 is YYEEEE. Trimming cost V 2 bases and J 4 bases; bases outside gene matches: 2. CDR3 nucleotide sequence: TGTGCCAGCAGCTTAAGGACAGGGGGCACCGGGGAGCTGTTTTTT. Translation gives CASSLRTGGTGELFF.

Ten or more counts support this clonotype. The gene calls are TRBV12-3 or TRBV12-4 and TRBJ1-1; the D is unclear. The CDR3 consists of 12 residues. V was trimmed by 6 bases and J by 4 bases, leaving 9 bases between them. The DNA of the CDR3 is TGTGCCAGCAGCAACCAGAGCACTGAAGCTTTCTTT. Translated: CASSNQSTEAFF.

The chain combines TRBV2 with TRBJ1-6; the match to TRBD1 covers 7 bases. The CDR3 totals 14 residues. Germline values: CDR1 SNHLY, CDR2 FYNNEI. V lost 8 bases to trimming and J lost 10 bases; unmatched junction nucleotides: 11. The CDR3 nucleotides read TGTGCCAGCGGGGGGACGAGGGGGCGATCACCCCTCCACTTT. Its translation is CASGGTRGRSPLHF.

The chain has TRBV29-1 and TRBJ1-1; D not certain. The CDR3 spans 12 residues. Trimming took 4 bases from V and 0 from J, leaving 6 bases between them. From germline, CDR1 is SQVTM and CDR2 ANQGSEA. The CDR3 region has the DNA TGCAGCGTTGGAACGGTGAACACTGAAGCTTTCTTT. This codes for CSVGTVNTEAFF.

This clonotype was found many times. The rearrangement links TRBV12-3 or TRBV12-4 to TRBJ1-1; no clear D. This CDR3 has 12 residues. Trimming pared 3 bases from V and 1 base from J, leaving 3 bases between. For the CDR3, the DNA is TGTGCCAGCAGTTTCTCGAACACTGAAGCTTTCTTT. Translating it yields CASSFSNTEAFF.